Only a few counts were recorded for the clone carrying this TCR beta chain. As processed by the authors: Estimates of nucleated cell counts were drawn from the amplification of reference gene primers. Data came from immunoSEQ multiplex PCR; TCRdb stores just in-frame clones and leaves some out. V and J calls and clone size come straight from that table; D and trimming were deduced from the DNA. The repertoire consists of 85,000 to 100,000 clones, with more than 80% occurring once and the leading ten covering 4% to 5.5%. This specimen comes from a study of blood T cell repertoires in COVID-19. Study-level background: COVID-19 samples, acute and convalescent, were from the United States, Italy and Spain. T cells, B-cell-depleted T cells, or PBMCs provided the cDNA or gDNA that served as material.

V gave up 4 bases and J gave up 9 bases; unmatched junction bases: 10. Germline assignment: CDR1 KGHDR and CDR2 SFDVKD. This CDR3 is 17 amino acids long. The Seattle patients, enrolled during active infection, were followed longitudinally. This chain connects TRBV24-1 to TRBJ2-1; 14 bases match TRBD2. Source material: peripheral blood. The TCR sequence derives from a man aged 80 or over with COVID-19, enrolled during active disease. The CDR3 is CATSDPTGTSGSGEQFF. The CDR3 DNA sequence: TGTGCCACCAGTGACCCGACCGGGACTAGCGGGAGTGGTGAGCAGTTCTTC.